This TCR beta chain was recovered during a study of cytomegalovirus exposure and HLA in healthy donors. The junction had 3 bases not matched to a gene; V was cut back by 1 base and J by 6 bases. CDR1 is SGHDT, CDR2 YYEEEE, per germline. The CDR3 has 13 amino acids. Amplification used 60 Vbeta primers and 13 Jbeta primers. Assay: immunoSEQ multiplex PCR; the TCRdb copy retains only in-frame clones and omits some. The sample features around 31,000 clones, with around 5% in its top ten. The J gene is TRBJ2-7, the V gene TRBV5-6; TRBD2 agrees at 8 bases. The receptor's source is a female donor in good health and CMV-seronegative. Sequenced: PBMCs. The CDR3 spells CASSLYSGGEQYF. In DNA form, the CDR3 reads TGTGCCAGCAGCTTGTACAGCGGGGGCGAGCAGTACTTC.